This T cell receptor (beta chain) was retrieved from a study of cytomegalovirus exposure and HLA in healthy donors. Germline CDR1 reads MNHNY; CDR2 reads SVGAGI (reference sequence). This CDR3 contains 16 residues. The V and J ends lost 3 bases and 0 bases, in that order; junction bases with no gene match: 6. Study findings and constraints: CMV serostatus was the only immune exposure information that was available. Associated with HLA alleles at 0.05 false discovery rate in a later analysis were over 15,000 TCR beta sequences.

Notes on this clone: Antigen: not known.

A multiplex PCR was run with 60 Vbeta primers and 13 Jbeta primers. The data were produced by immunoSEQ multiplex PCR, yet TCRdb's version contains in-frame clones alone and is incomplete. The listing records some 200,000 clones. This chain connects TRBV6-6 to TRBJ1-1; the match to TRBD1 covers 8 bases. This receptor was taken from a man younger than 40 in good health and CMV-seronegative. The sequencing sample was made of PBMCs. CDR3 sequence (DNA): TGTGCCAGCAGTTATGGGCCGACAGGGGTGAACACTGAAGCTTTCTTT. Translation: CASSYGPTGVNTEAFF.